The source of this T cell receptor (beta chain) is a study of identical twins. The sample holds a few counts of this clonotype. TCRdb processed the 5' RACE reads anew with MiXCR; each CDR3 protein has one entry. Among about 480,000 distinct CDR3 sequences listed, 12% to 15% were seen once. The same data also contributed to another study, on yellow fever vaccine responses in identical twins. According to that study: Twins' vaccine T cell response reportedly gave the appearance of partial convergence and partial personalization.

Material for sequencing was CD4+ T cells sorted from blood. This TCR came from a woman between 18 and 29 years old in good health.

The CDR3 nucleotides read TGCAGCGTTGTCCGCCAGGGGGTCACCACCGGGGAGCTGTTTTTT. This codes for CSVVRQGVTTGELFF. V and J are TRBV29-1 and TRBJ2-2, with 7 positions matching TRBD1. With V trimmed by 4 bases and J by 4 bases, 9 bases remained unmatched. The germline CDR1 and CDR2 sequences are SQVTM and ANQGSEA. This CDR3 comprises 15 residues.